This record covers a single T cell receptor beta chain. The antigen is unknown. The sample originates from a study of cytomegalovirus exposure and HLA in healthy donors. General study points: Follow-up analysis later connected one missense variant in DCLRE1C with trimming of TCR beta V- and J-genes.

V was clipped by 3 bases and J by 4 bases, with 4 bases between them. CDR3 size: 12 residues. Germline CDR1 SGHNT, CDR2 YYREEE (reference sequence). Primers included in the PCR were 60 Vbeta and 13 Jbeta primers. The data were produced by immunoSEQ multiplex PCR, yet TCRdb's version contains in-frame clones alone and is incomplete. The sample lists 200,000 to 250,000 clones; 65% to 85% were seen once. What was sequenced was PBMCs. This chain joins TRBV5-4 and TRBJ2-2; D is uncertain. The TCR was taken from a man in his thirties or forties in good health and CMV-seronegative. CDR3 in DNA: TGTGCCAGCAGCTCGGTCACCGGGGAGCTGTTTTTT. This gives the protein CASSSVTGELFF. Combining the CDR3 with reference TRBV5-4 and TRBJ2-2 gives the whole variable domain ETGVTQSPTHLIKTRGQQVTLRCSSQSGHNTVSWYQQALGQGPQFIFQYYREEENGRGNFPPRFSGLQFPNYSSELNVNALELDDSALYLCASSSVTGELFFGEGSRLTVL.